This T cell receptor (beta chain) was identified during a study of blood T cell repertoires in COVID-19 (dated by TCRdb to about 2020). For the wider study: Samples covering the acute and convalescent phases of COVID-19 were provided by collaborators in the United States, Italy and Spain. The material from the prospective study consisted of cDNA or gDNA derived from T cells, B-cell-depleted T cells, or PBMCs. The samples were drawn from the first 160 participants of the ongoing ImmuneRACE study and from 950 to 1,500 subjects provided by 6 global collaborators. A de-identified subject ID, COVID-19 status, age in years and sex were almost always included in the sample metadata. The dataset comprised deeply sampled blood TCRbeta repertoires from subjects exposed to, actively infected with, or recovered from COVID-19. A freely available public database, intended as a resource for researchers studying the immune response to SARS-CoV-2, is where the repertoires were released. Where HLA class I and class II types were available, the types were taken from metadata supplied by the sample provider, not from assay-based typing.

The study at large found these results: The quantity of clinical and demographic metadata differed by source and by participant and was supplied without curation.

There are 15 amino acids in the CDR3, from cysteine to phenylalanine inclusive. Only the CDR3 part of the read is kept: 45 bases, read in frame from the first base. V is pruned by 3 bases and J by 5 bases, leaving 6 bases of the junction without a gene match. The germline V gene gives CDR1 as SGDLS and CDR2 as YYNGEE. As regards this clone: This receptor's antigen is unknown. No base-level quality is on record; no much larger clone is a single base apart.

In the prospective study, participants were about 18 to 100 years old, resided in 25 or so geographic areas of the United States, and were enrolled through a virtual design. Cohort assignment in the prospective study relied on participant-reported clinical history from a screening survey and a study questionnaire. Exposed participants had been in contact, within 2 weeks of entering the study, with a person who had a PCR-confirmed or clinician-diagnosed case of COVID-19. In the prospective study, mobile phlebotomists collected whole blood, serum and a nasopharyngeal or oropharyngeal swab from each participant. Additional blood draws and questionnaires over a 2-month period could optionally be provided by prospective study participants. Before DNA extraction, blood samples from the prospective study were shipped at room temperature or frozen. TCRbeta CDR3 regions were amplified from genomic DNA using the immunoSEQ Assay, a bias-controlled multiplex PCR. The authors' pipeline ran thus. Within the assay, amplification of reference gene primers was used to estimate how many nucleated cells each sample contained. To quantify the absolute abundance of each unique TCRbeta CDR3 rearrangement, sequence reads were collapsed and filtered. Productive Simpson clonality was computed per sample as the square root of Simpson's diversity index over productive rearrangements. Drawn from immuneACCESS, this table holds only the in-frame rearrangements with V and J called that TCRdb kept. Clones are partly lost; checked studies trace under half to an unresolved V gene and leave the rest unexplained. V, J and clone size are taken as reported in that table, and D and trimming were inferred from the DNA itself. Recorded for this sample are fewer than 250,000 clones; about 90% of them occurred a single time. Just over 0.85% of the sample comes from the top ten.

This TCR was recovered from a man between 45 and 60 years old who had been exposed to COVID-19. This receptor chain uses TRBV9 and TRBJ2-2, with 8 junctional bases fitting TRBD1. Sample: PBMCs or T cells enriched from blood (not recorded which). The CDR3 sequence is CASSAAGQGTGELFF. The nucleotides read TGTGCCAGCAGCGCTGCTGGACAGGGAACCGGGGAGCTGTTTTTT.